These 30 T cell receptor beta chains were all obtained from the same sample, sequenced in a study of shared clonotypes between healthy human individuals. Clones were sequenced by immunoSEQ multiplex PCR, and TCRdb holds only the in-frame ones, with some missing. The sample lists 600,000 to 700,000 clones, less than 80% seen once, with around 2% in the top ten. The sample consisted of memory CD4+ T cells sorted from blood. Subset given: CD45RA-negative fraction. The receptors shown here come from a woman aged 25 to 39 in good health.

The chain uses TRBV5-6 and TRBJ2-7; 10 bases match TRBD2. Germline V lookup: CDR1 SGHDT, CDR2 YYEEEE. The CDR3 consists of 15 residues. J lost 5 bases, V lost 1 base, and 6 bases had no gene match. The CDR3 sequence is CASSLSSSGSHEQYF. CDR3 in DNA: TGTGCCAGCAGCTTGAGCTCTAGCGGGAGTCACGAGCAGTACTTC.

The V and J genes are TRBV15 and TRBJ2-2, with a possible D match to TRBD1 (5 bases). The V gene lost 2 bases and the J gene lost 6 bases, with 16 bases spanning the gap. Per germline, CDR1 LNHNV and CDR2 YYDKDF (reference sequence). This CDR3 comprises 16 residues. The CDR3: CATSRSSSQGAGELFF. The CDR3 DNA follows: TGTGCCACCAGCAGATCATCATCCCAGGGTGCCGGGGAGCTGTTTTTT.

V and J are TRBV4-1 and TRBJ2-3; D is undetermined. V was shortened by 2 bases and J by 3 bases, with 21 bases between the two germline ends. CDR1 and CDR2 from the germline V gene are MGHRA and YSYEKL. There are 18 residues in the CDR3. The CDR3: CASSQTKVAVIGTDTQYF. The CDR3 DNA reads TGCGCCAGCAGCCAAACGAAGGTGGCGGTTATAGGGACAGATACGCAGTATTTT.

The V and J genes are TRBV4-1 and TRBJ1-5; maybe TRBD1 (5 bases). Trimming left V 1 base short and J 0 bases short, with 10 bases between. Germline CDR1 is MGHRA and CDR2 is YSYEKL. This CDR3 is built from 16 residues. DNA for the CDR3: TGCGCCAGCAGCCAAGTACCAGGGAATAGCAATCAGCCCCAGCATTTT. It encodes CASSQVPGNSNQPQHF.

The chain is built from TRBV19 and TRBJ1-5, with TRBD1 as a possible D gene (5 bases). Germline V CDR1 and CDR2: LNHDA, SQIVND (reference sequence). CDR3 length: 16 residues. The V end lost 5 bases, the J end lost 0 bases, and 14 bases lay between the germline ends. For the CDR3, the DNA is TGTGCCAGTAGTCCAAGACAGCCTTATAGCAATCAGCCCCAGCATTTT. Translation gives CASSPRQPYSNQPQHF.

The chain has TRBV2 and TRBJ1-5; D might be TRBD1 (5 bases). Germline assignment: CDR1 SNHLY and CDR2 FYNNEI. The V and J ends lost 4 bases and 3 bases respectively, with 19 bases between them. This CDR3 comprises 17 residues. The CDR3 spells CASSGGSGGISNQPQHF. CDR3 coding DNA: TGTGCCAGCAGTGGGGGTTCTGGGGGTATCTCCAATCAGCCCCAGCATTTT.

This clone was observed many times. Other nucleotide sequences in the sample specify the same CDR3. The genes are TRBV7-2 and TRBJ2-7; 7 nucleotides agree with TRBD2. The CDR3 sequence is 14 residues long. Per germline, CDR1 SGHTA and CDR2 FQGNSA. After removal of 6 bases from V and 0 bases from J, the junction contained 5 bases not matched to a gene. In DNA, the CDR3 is TGTGCCAGCAGAGTTCAGCGGGACTCCTACGAGCAGTACTTC. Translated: CASRVQRDSYEQYF.

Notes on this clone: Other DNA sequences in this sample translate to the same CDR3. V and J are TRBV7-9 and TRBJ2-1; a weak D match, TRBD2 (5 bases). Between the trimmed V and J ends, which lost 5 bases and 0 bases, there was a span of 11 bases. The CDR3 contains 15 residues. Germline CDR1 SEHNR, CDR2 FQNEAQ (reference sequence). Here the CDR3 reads CASSPRGNSYNEQFF. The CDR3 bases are TGTGCCAGCAGCCCCCGGGGAAACTCCTACAATGAGCAGTTCTTC. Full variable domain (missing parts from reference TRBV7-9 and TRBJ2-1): DTGVSQNPRHKITKRGQNVTFRCDPISEHNRLYWYRQTLGQGPEFLTYFQNEAQLEKSRLLSDRFSAERPKGSFSTLEIQRTEQGDSAMYLCASSPRGNSYNEQFFGPGTRLTVL.

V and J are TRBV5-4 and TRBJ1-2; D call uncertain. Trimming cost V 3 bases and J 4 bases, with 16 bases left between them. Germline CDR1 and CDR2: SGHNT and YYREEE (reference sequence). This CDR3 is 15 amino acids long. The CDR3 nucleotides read TGTGCCAGCAGCTCTGGGTCCCTAGGTAGCTATGGCTACACCTTC. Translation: CASSSGSLGSYGYTF.

The CDR3 DNA reads TGTGCCAGCAGCCACGACAGGGCCCAAGAGACCCAGTACTTC. It encodes CASSHDRAQETQYF. The gene calls are TRBV27 and TRBJ2-5; 7 bases are a match to TRBD1. CDR1 is MNHEY, CDR2 SMNVEV, per germline (reference sequence). The CDR3 has 14 amino acids. J was trimmed by 1 base and V by 6 bases; bases with no gene match: 5.

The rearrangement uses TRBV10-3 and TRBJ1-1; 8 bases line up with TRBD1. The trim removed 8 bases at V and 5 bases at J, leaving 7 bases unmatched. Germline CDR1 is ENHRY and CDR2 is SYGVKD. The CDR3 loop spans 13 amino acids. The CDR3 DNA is TGTGCCATCCAGGGGGCAGAAGAAACTGAAGCTTTCTTT. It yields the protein CAIQGAEETEAFF.

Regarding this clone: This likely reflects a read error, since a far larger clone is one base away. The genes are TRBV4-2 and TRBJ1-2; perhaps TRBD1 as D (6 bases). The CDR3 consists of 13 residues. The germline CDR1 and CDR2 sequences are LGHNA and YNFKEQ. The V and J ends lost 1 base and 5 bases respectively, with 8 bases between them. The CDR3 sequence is CASSQGTDYGYTF. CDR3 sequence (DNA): TGTGCCAGCAGCCAAGGGACAGATTATGGCTACACCTTC.

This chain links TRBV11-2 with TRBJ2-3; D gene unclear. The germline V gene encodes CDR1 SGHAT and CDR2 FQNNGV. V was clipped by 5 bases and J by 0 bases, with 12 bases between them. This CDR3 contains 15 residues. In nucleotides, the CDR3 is TGTGCCAGCAGCCGTTTTGTGGATAGCACAGATACGCAGTATTTT. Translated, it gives CASSRFVDSTDTQYF.

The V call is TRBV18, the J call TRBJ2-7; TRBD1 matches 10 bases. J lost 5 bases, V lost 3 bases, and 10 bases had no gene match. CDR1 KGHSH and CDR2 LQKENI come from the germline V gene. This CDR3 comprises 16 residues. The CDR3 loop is CASSPPIRDRGHEQYF. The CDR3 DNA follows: TGTGCCAGCTCACCGCCAATCCGGGACAGGGGCCACGAGCAGTACTTC.

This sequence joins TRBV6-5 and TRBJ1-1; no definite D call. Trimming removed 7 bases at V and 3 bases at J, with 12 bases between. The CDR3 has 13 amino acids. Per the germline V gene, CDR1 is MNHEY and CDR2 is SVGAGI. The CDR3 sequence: CASTSQDYTEAFF. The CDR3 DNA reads TGTGCCAGCACCTCGCAGGATTACACTGAAGCTTTCTTT.

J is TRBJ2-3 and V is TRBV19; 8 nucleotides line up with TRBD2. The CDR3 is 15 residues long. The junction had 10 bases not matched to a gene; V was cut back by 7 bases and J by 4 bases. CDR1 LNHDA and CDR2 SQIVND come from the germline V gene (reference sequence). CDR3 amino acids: CASNVTGGCSDTQYF. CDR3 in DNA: TGTGCCAGTAATGTGACGGGAGGGTGTTCAGATACGCAGTATTTT.

Here the CDR3 DNA reads TGTGCCAGCAGAGGGGCAAGCGGGAGGTTGAATGAGCAGTTCTTC. Its translation: CASRGASGRLNEQFF. The V and J genes are TRBV6-1 and TRBJ2-1, with TRBD2 matching 9 bases. With V trimmed by 6 bases and J by 7 bases, 10 bases remained unmatched. Germline V CDR1 and CDR2: MNHNS, SASEGT. The CDR3 covers 15 residues.

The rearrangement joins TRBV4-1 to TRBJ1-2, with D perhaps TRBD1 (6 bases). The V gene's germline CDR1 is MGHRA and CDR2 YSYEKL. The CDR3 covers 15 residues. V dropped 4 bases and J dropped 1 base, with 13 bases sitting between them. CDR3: CASSPKGGDNYGYTF. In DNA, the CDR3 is TGCGCCAGCAGCCCCAAGGGGGGAGATAACTATGGCTACACCTTC.

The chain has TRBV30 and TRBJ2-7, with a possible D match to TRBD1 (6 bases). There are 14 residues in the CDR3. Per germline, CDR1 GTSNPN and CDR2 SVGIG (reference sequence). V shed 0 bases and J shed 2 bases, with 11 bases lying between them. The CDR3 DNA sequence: TGTGCCTGGAGTGTACAGGGTATCACCTACGAGCAGTACTTC. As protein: CAWSVQGITYEQYF.

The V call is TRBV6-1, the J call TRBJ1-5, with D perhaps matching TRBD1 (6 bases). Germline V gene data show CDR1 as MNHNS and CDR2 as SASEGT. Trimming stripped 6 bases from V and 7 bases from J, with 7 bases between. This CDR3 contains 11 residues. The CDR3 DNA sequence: TGTGCCAGCAGAGGACAGCAGCCCCAGCATTTT. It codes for CASRGQQPQHF.

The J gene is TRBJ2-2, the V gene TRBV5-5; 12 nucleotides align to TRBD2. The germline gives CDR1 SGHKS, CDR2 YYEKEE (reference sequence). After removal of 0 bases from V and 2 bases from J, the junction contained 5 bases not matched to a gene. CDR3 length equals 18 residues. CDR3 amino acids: CASSLGLAGGPNTGELFF. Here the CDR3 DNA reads TGTGCCAGCAGCTTGGGCCTAGCGGGAGGGCCTAACACCGGGGAGCTGTTTTTT. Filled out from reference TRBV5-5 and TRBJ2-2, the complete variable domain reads DAGVTQSPTHLIKTRGQQVTLRCSPISGHKSVSWYQQVLGQGPQFIFQYYEKEERGRGNFPDRFSARQFPNYSSELNVNALLLGDSALYLCASSLGLAGGPNTGELFFGEGSRLTVL.

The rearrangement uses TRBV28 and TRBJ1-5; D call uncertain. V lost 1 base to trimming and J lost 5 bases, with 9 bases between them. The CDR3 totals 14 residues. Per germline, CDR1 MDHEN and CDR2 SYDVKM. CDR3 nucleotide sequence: TGTGCCAGCAGTTTATTTATCGGCGATCAGCCCCAGCATTTT. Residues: CASSLFIGDQPQHF.

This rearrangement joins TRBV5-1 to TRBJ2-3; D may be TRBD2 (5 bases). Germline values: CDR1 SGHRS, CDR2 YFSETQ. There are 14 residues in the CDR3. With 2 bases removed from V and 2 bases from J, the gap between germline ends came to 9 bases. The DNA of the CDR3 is TGCGCCAGCAGCTTAGGACTTCCCACAGATACGCAGTATTTT. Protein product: CASSLGLPTDTQYF.

The CDR3 is CASSPPGHHYEQYF. The CDR3 coding sequence is TGTGCCAGCTCACCTCCGGGGCATCACTACGAGCAGTACTTC. This rearrangement joins TRBV18 to TRBJ2-7; D may match TRBD1 or TRBD2 (5 bases each). The CDR3 has 14 residues. CDR1 KGHSH and CDR2 LQKENI come from the germline V gene. V lost 3 bases to trimming and J lost 3 bases, with 12 bases between them.

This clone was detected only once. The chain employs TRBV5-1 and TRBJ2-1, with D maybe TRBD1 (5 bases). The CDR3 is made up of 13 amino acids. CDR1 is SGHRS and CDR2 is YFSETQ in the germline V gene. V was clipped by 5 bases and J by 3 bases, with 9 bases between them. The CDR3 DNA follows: TGCGCCAGCAGACAGGTTGTCTACAATGAGCAGTTCTTC. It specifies CASRQVVYNEQFF.

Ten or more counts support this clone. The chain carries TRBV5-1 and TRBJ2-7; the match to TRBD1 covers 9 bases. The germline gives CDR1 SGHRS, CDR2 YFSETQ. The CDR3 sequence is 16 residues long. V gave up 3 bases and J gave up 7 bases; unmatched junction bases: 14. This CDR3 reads CASSSMAGTGLGEQYF. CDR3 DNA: TGCGCCAGCAGCTCAATGGCCGGGACAGGGTTGGGGGAGCAGTACTTC.

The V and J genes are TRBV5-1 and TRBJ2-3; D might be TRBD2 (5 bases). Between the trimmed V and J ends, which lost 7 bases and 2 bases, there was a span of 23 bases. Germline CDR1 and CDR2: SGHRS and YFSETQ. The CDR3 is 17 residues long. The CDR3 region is CASGLGWGAEPTDTQYF. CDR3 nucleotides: TGCGCCAGCGGACTCGGGTGGGGTGCAGAACCCACAGATACGCAGTATTTT. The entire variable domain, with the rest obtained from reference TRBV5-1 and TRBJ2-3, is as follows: KAGVTQTPRYLIKTRGQQVTLSCSPISGHRSVSWYQQTPGQGLQFLFEYFSETQRNKGNFPGRFSGRQFSNSRSEMNVSTLELGDSALYLCASGLGWGAEPTDTQYFGPGTRLTVL.

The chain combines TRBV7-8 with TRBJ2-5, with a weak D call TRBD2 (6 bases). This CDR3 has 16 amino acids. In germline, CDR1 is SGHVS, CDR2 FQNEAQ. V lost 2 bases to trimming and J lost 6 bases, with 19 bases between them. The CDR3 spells CASSLIRERRGKTQYF. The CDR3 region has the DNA TGTGCCAGCAGCTTAATACGGGAGAGAAGGGGAAAGACCCAGTACTTC.

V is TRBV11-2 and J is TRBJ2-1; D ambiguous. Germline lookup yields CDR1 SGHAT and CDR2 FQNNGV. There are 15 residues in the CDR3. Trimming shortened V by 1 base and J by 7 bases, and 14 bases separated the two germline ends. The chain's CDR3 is CASSLAPMVGNEQFF. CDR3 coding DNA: TGTGCCAGCAGCTTAGCCCCGATGGTGGGGAATGAGCAGTTCTTC.

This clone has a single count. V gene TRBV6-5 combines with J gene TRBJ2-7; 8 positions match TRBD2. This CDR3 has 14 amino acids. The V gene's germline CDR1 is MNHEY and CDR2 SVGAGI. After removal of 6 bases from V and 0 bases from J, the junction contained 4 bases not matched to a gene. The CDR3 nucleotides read TGTGCCAGCAGCGGGAGGGGGAACTCCTACGAGCAGTACTTC. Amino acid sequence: CASSGRGNSYEQYF.